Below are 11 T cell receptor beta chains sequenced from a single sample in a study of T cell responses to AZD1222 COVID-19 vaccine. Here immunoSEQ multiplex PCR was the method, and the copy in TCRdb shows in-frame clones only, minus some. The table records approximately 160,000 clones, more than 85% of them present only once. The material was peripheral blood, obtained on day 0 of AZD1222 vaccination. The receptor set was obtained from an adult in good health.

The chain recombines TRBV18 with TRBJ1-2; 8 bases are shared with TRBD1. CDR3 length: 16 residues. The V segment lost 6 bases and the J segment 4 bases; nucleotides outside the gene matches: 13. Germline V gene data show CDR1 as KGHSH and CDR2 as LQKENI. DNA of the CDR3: TGTGCCAGCTCCCCAGACAGGGGCGCAGGTGGCTATGGCTACACCTTC. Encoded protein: CASSPDRGAGGYGYTF.

CDR3 loop: CASSIRPYGYTF. The CDR3 nucleotides read TGTGCCAGTAGTATCCGGCCGTATGGCTACACCTTC. The chain has TRBV19 and TRBJ1-2; no reliable D call. Trimming shortened V by 3 bases and J by 5 bases, and 7 bases separated the two germline ends. CDR1 is LNHDA and CDR2 is SQIVND in the germline V gene (reference sequence). CDR3 length: 12 amino acids.

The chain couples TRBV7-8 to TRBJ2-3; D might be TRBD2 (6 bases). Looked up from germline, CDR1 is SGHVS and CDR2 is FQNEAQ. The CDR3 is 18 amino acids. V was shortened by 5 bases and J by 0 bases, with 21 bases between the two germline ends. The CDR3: CASSLYRVLAPSTDTQYF. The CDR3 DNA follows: TGTGCCAGCAGCCTTTATAGGGTTCTAGCGCCTAGCACAGATACGCAGTATTTT.

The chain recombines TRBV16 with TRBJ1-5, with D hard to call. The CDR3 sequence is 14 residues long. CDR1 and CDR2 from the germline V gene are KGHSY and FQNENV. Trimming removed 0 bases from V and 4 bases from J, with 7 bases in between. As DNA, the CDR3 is TGTGCCAGCAGCCAATCGGAACTGAATCAGCCCCAGCATTTT. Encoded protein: CASSQSELNQPQHF.

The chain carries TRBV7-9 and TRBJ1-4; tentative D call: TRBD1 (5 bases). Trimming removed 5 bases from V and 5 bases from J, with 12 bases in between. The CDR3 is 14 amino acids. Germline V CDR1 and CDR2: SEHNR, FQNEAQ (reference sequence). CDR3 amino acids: CASSATAKNEKLFF. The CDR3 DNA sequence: TGTGCCAGCAGCGCGACAGCAAAGAATGAAAAACTGTTTTTT.

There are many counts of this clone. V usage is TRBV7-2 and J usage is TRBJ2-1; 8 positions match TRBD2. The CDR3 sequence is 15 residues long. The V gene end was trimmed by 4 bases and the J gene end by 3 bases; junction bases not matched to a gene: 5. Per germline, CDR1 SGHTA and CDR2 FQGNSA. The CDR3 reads CASSSGTRVYNEQFF. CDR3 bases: TGTGCCAGCAGCTCCGGGACTAGGGTCTACAATGAGCAGTTCTTC.

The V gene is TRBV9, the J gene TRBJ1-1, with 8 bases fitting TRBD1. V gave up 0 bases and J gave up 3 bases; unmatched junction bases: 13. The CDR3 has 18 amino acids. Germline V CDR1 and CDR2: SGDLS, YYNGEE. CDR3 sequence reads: CASSVGTGTGGYDTEAFF. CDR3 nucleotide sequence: TGTGCCAGCAGCGTAGGGACCGGGACAGGCGGCTATGACACTGAAGCTTTCTTT.

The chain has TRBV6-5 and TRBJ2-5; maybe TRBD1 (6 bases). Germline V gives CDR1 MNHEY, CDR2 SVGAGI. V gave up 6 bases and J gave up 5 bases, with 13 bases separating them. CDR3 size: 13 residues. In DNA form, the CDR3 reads TGTGCCAGCAGAAAACAGGGTCTGGAGACCCAGTACTTC. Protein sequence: CASRKQGLETQYF.

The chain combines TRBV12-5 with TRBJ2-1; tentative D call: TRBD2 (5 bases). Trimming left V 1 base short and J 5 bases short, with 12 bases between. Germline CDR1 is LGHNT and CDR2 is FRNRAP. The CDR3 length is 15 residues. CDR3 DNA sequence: TGTGCTAGTGGTTTGGGTGCTGCGAGGGACAATGAGCAGTTCTTC. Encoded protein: CASGLGAARDNEQFF.

CDR3 amino acids: CAISESSGSSYEQYF. The CDR3 region has the DNA TGTGCCATCAGTGAGTCAAGCGGCAGCTCCTACGAGCAGTACTTC. V is TRBV10-3 and J is TRBJ2-7; TRBD2 might be the D (5 bases). Trimming cost V 0 bases and J 0 bases, with 9 bases left between them. From germline, CDR1 is ENHRY and CDR2 SYGVKD. CDR3 length equals 15 residues.

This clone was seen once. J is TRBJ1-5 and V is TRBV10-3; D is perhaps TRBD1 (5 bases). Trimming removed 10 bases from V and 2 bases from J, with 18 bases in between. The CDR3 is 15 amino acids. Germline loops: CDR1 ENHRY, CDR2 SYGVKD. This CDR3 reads CATTGTPDGNQPQHF. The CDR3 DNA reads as TGTGCCACCACCGGGACCCCCGACGGCAATCAGCCCCAGCATTTT.